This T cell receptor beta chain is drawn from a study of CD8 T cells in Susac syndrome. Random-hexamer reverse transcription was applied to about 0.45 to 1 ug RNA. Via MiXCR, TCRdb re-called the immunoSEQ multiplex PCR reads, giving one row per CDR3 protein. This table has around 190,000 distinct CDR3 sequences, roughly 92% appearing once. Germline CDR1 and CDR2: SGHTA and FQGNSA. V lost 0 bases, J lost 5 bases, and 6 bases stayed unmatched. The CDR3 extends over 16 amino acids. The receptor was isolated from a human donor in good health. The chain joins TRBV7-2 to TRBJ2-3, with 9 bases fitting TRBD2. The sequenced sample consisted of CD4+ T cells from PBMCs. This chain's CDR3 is CASSLARSGGQDTQYF. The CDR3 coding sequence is TGTGCCAGCAGCTTAGCGCGAAGCGGGGGGCAAGATACGCAGTATTTT.